This paragraph covers one T cell receptor (beta chain) sequence. The antigen remains undetermined. The test was conducted at deep level. The table came from immunoSEQ multiplex PCR; TCRdb's copy has only in-frame clones and leaves some out. This sample yields some 2,500,000 clones, of which about nine tenths are seen a single time; 0.37% belongs to the top ten. The sample comes from a study of shared clonotypes between healthy human individuals. Germline V gene sequence: CDR1 SGHRS, CDR2 YFSETQ. The CDR3 length is 17 residues. Trimming removed 3 bases from V and 1 base from J; junction bases left unmatched: 6. Study-level results: A generally larger estimated richness was seen in naive subsets than in memory subsets.

The chain recombines TRBV5-1 with TRBJ2-7; 14 nucleotides align to TRBD2. Sample: naive CD4+ T cells from PBMCs. Noted subset: CD45RA+ positively selected. The receptor comes from a young man in good health. Some clones in this sample may be carry-over from other donors' samples. The CDR3 DNA sequence: TGCGCCAGCAGCTCCGGGACTAGCGGGAGTTCGTCCTACGAGCAGTACTTC. It is translated as CASSSGTSGSSSYEQYF.